This T cell receptor beta chain was captured by sequencing in a study of T cells in Graves' hyperthyroidism and ophthalmopathy. Looking at the study overall: Peripheral blood was obtained at initial diagnosis, preceding any treatment.

Template material for amplifying TCR beta CDR3 regions consisted of RNA transcripts. First-round RT-PCR targeting the TCR CDR3 was performed with the HTBI primer set. TCRdb analysed the multiplex PCR reads with MiXCR anew, one entry per CDR3 protein. The sample lists some 270,000 distinct CDR3 sequences; almost 25% were seen once. Findings of the study overall: Blood held most thyroid clonotypes expanded above 0.001 frequency.

Germline V gene sequence: CDR1 SGHAT, CDR2 FQNNGV. The CDR3 sequence is 18 residues long. Losses at the gene ends were 1 base for V and 5 bases for J; bases not matched to a gene: 14. This clonotype showed up many times. What it binds is unknown. This sequence originates from a woman aged 40-49 years with Graves' ophthalmopathy. The sample comprised blood. The chain is built from TRBV11-2 and TRBJ2-5; 9 positions match TRBD2. This CDR3 is CASSLGVGAGGPLETQYF. DNA for the CDR3: TGTGCCAGCAGCTTAGGAGTCGGGGCGGGAGGGCCGCTCGAGACCCAGTACTTC.